This entry is about one T cell receptor beta chain. J lost 3 bases, V lost 0 bases, and 6 bases had no gene match. The germline V gene has CDR1 MGHRA and CDR2 YSYEKL. This CDR3 has 17 amino acids. This record belongs to a study of CD8 T cells in Susac syndrome. Random hexamers were used to reverse transcribe the RNA input (about 0.5 to 1 ug). Via MiXCR, TCRdb re-called the immunoSEQ multiplex PCR reads, giving one row per CDR3 protein. The data show some 120,000 distinct CDR3 sequences, around 94% seen once. This TCR came from a human donor with Susac syndrome. The genes are TRBV4-1 and TRBJ2-3; 10 nucleotides align to TRBD2. The sequenced sample consisted of CD8+ T cells from PBMCs. CDR3 coding DNA: TGCGCCAGCAGCCAAGACTATCTAGCGGGGGAAACAGATACGCAGTATTTT. It is translated as CASSQDYLAGETDTQYF.